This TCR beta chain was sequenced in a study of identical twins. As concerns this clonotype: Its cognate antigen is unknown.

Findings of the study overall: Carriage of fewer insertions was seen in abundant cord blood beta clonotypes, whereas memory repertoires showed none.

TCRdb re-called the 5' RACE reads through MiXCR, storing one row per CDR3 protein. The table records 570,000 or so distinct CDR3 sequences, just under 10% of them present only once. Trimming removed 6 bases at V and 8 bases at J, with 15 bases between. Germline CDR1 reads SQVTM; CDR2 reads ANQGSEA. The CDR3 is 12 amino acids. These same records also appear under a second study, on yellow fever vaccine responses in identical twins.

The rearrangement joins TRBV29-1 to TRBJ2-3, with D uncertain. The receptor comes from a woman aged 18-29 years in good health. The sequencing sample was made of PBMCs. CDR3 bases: TGCAGCGTCTACCCGCTCATGGGTACGCAGTATTTT. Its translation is CSVYPLMGTQYF.